The sequence of this T cell receptor (beta chain) was determined in a study of cytomegalovirus exposure and HLA in healthy donors. The PCR had 60 Vbeta and 13 Jbeta primers. Authors' methods: In a later analysis, the count reached 82 million or so unique TCR beta chains, with 10 million to 14 million shared. Clones were sequenced by immunoSEQ multiplex PCR, and TCRdb holds only the in-frame ones, with some missing. That table is the source of V, J and clone size, and D and trimming were worked out from the DNA. The sample records 140,000 to 150,000 clones, 80% being singletons. The sequenced sample was PBMCs. This sequence was found in a man between 40 and 49 years old in good health and CMV-seronegative.

CDR3 amino acids: CSALHGREAFF. CDR3 nucleotides: TGCAGTGCTCTTCACGGCAGGGAAGCTTTCTTT. The chain carries TRBV20-1 and TRBJ1-1, with D unresolved. The CDR3 loop spans 11 amino acids. The ends were cut back, 5 bases at V and 8 bases at J, with 12 bases in the middle. The germline V gene has CDR1 DFQATT and CDR2 SNEGSKA (reference sequence).